This TCR beta chain is from a study of T cell responses to AZD1222 COVID-19 vaccine (dated by TCRdb to about 2021). In the study overall: A total of 233 trial participants underwent TCR sequencing, of whom about 210 had received two doses of AZD1222 and roughly 26 had received two doses of the MenACWY control vaccine. Trial participants were enrolled by age into 18-55, 56-69 and 70-plus year subgroups, with approximately 160, 26 and 62 TCR-sequenced participants respectively.

The CDR3 regions of human TCRbeta chains were analyzed by immunosequencing. The authors processed their data as follows. Repertoire TCRs were checked for matches against a reference library of SARS-CoV-2-specific TCRs that had been generated using the MIRA antigen-specificity platform. Breadth was defined as the fraction of unique TCRs that were SARS-CoV-2-associated, and depth was defined as the fraction of total T cells that were SARS-CoV-2-associated. Each spike-specific TCR was assigned to its reactive spike region and to a CD4 or CD8 class using the MIRA data. Log10-transformed breadth and depth values were compared by one-way ANOVA with Sidak's multiple comparisons tests. TCRdb retrieved this table from immuneACCESS and kept in-frame rearrangements only. Not all clones are present; in checked studies, unresolved V genes account for under half, and no reason is known for the remainder. V, J and clone size reflect that table, while D and trimming were determined from the DNA. The sample table records fewer than 140,000 clones; 90% of these occur just once. The ten biggest clones cover roughly 8% of the sample.

About this clone: The antigen it binds to is not known. Base qualities are not at hand, and no much larger clone is one base apart.

The time point tag for this specimen amounts to: about 28 days (+/-7) after the second vaccine dose. AZD1222 recipients with second doses at about 4 weeks or about 12 weeks were pooled, because spike-specific TCR depth and breadth did not differ between schedules. Vaccinee samples were obtained from the UK trials COV001 and COV002, which included a single-blind randomized controlled phase 2/3 trial of AZD1222 (ChAdOx1 nCoV-19) in healthy adults. Trial participant PBMC samples were collected at day 0 and day 28 after the second dose for TCRbeta chain sequencing. V is trimmed back by 4 bases and J by 2 bases, and the junction contains 8 bases that no gene match accounts for. Based on the germline V gene, the CDR1 and CDR2 sequences are SGHDT and YYEEEE. CDR3 length: 15 amino acids, cysteine to phenylalanine. The CDR3 DNA has 45 bases and is translated from base 1. The full study reports these points: The 56-69-year group was small, and its depth increase did not reach significance, likely because of low power. Conclusions about previously exposed vaccinees were limited because only a handful of AZD1222 recipients were SARS-CoV-2 seropositive at baseline. Participants were mostly white British and included more females than males, and it was suggested by the authors that clonal diversity may have been underestimated. Epitopes outside the regions mutated in the B.1.351 and B.1.1.7 variants were reportedly recognized by nearly half of the unique spike-specific TCRs. The vaccine-associated CD4 TCRs covered the entire spike protein, and the dominant responses fell in regions 160-218 and 743-854. Because no day 14 peak-response samples were available, repertoires were characterized only after the peak T cell response. After two AZD1222 doses, both the breadth and the depth of spike-specific TCRs were significantly higher than at day 0 and than in MenACWY recipients.

The material sequenced was peripheral blood, taken 28 days after the second AZD1222 dose. This TCR was sampled from an adult who received the AZD1222 COVID-19 vaccine. The rearranged segments are TRBV5-6 and TRBJ2-7, with TRBD1 matching 8 junction bases. The bases are TGTGCCAGCAGCCGAGGGACAGGCCCTGCCTACGAGCAGTACTTC. This gives the protein CASSRGTGPAYEQYF.